This T cell receptor beta chain was documented in a study of cytomegalovirus exposure and HLA in healthy donors (dated by TCRdb to about 2017). Some background on the complete study: According to an earlier analysis of 450 to 650 of the donors, 150 million to 200 million T cells yielded 117 million unique TCR beta sequences and roughly 280 Gb of sequence data. HLA typing included class I and class II loci at four-digit resolution. A later analysis re-examined previously published TCR beta repertoires from 500 to 700 donors and added high-resolution HLA genotyping to investigate patterns of TCR occurrence. Typing coverage varied by locus: about 629-630 donors for A, B, C, DRB1 and DQB1; approximately 560 for DQA1; some 610 for DPA1; some 470 for DPB1. Roughly 300 gigabases of sequencing data and approximately 84 million unique TCR sequences were included in an early release covering 500 to 750 HLA-typed donors. A later genetic analysis took genome-wide SNP genotypes for about 60% of the roughly 670 donors and used that subset as a discovery cohort. High-throughput TCR immunosequencing, statistical association of individual TCRs with disease status, and machine learning were combined to predict cytomegalovirus infection status. All discovery cohort repertoires had been generated on a single sequencing platform. The study was designed to test whether signatures of past pathogen exposure could be identified by cataloging public T cell receptors. Donor age, sex, ethnicity and CMV serostatus were compiled alongside the repertoire data. Of the approximately 400 genotyped donors, 65% to 90% fell in the genetic ancestry cluster associated with self-reported Caucasian donors. In addition to the first cohort of about 650 subjects, a separate validation cohort of 100 to 150 different subjects was used. Among about 370 genotyped donors of the cohort, an average of roughly 230,000 unique TCR beta nucleotide sequences was sequenced per donor, of which 15% to 20% were non-productive. The study profiled the T cell repertoires of hundreds of subjects by immunosequencing and related them to cytomegalovirus serostatus. In the later analysis, no new phenotypic data were used to find candidate immune exposures; instead, reliance was placed on TCR beta sequences and their occurrence across donors. Five DR-DQ haplotypes were treated as single units for association and clustering because of strong linkage in the cohort. An earlier analysis of around 540 of the donors applied high-throughput TCR beta sequencing to assess whether each TCR beta V gene segment acted as functional or pseudogenic.

The CDR3, cysteine through phenylalanine, is 12 amino acids long. Only the CDR3 portion is preserved as DNA: 36 bases, with reading frame beginning at the first base. Deletion took 8 bases off V and 6 bases off J, with a span of 10 bases between the germline ends. Via the germline V gene, CDR1 is SGHAT and CDR2 FQNNGV. The cohort comprised around 690 healthy bone marrow donors. At the time of sampling, all cohort members were nominally healthy, though unrecorded immune exposures were likely present. The donor was CMV seronegative and was included in the group of 352 seronegative cohort members. Each donor provided a peripheral blood sample, and peripheral blood mononuclear cells were used for TCR beta sequencing. Genomic DNA was extracted from the blood cell samples with the Qiagen DNeasy Blood Extraction Kit. In this sample, this clone turned up a few times. It lacks a known antigen. Qualities for individual bases were not recorded, and no much larger clone is one base off.

The library came from the immunoSEQ multiplex PCR assay. For the multiplex PCR, a mixture combining 60 forward primers for TCR Vbeta segments and 13 reverse primers for TCR Jbeta segments was used. The CDR3 region of rearranged TCR beta genes was amplified from genomic DNA by a multiplex PCR assay. Amplified TCR beta libraries were sequenced as 87-base-pair reads on the Illumina HiSeq System. Regarding the original processing steps: Across the 600 to 700 repertoires, a later analysis counted around 80 million unique TCR beta chains, roughly 11 million of which were shared by at least two donors. To remove PCR and sequencing errors, raw reads were error-corrected and collapsed into unique sequences using a nearest-neighbor algorithm that merged closely related sequences. CDR3 sequences were aligned to IMGT reference sequences to assign V, D and J gene segments. For a sequence to be retained, a match of at least six nucleotides to both a V gene segment and a J gene segment was required. Rearrangements were called productive when the CDR3 lacked stop codons and stayed in frame with V and J; all others were non-productive. CDR3 was defined according to IMGT convention as the region running from the second conserved V-encoded cysteine to the conserved J-encoded phenylalanine. Sequences without an unambiguous match to a single V gene segment were excluded from the earlier analysis of 587 of the donors. In an earlier analysis of approximately 500 of the donors, a V segment was called functional when productive rearrangements were above 56.7%, and segregating when the standard deviation between donors exceeded 5%. A statistical classification framework was developed to diagnose cytomegalovirus status using the catalog of TCR beta chain sequences. V and J gene assignment, in a later analysis, came from comparing TCR nucleotide sequences with IMGT/GENE-DB human TR gene sequences. The TCRdist pipeline was used in a later analysis to assign CDR3 sequences and most-parsimonious VDJ recombination scenarios. A later analysis defined each TCR beta chain by its CDR3 amino acid sequence plus V-gene family, and excluded reads lacking a unique V-gene family. To address suspected cross-contamination and a sequencing artifact, a later analysis removed approximately 590 highly shared, low-generation-probability nucleotide sequences. In a later analysis, a clonal expansion index was calculated for each public chain from normalized within-repertoire ranks of inferred template counts. In a later analysis, generation probabilities were computed with a VDJ recombination model fitted to out-of-frame rearrangements, and the resulting probabilities were checked against IGoR. In a later analysis, TCR-TCR, TCR-HLA and TCR-CMV co-occurrence was scored with hypergeometric tests, and a repertoire-size bias correction was applied to TCR pairs. To estimate false discovery rates, a later analysis permuted the HLA or CMV assignments 20 times. In a later analysis, co-occurring TCRs were grouped with DBSCAN, and TCRdist sequence similarity was added when clustering was performed within HLA-allele-positive subsets. Repertoires with fewer than 30,000 or more than 120,000 public chains were left out of co-occurrence clustering, as were about 5 repertoires with anomalous nucleotide sharing. The source is immuneACCESS, and TCRdb retained only in-frame sequences with V and J called. Part of the clones is not carried over; for the studies checked, unresolved V genes explain less than half of this, and the remainder is unexplained. For V, J and clone size, that table is used; D and trimming come from the DNA. For this sample the table gives some 99,000 clones, of which roughly 70% were detected only once. About 2% of the sample comes from the top ten.

What the study reported, not specific to this receptor: Specific HLA alleles were associated with 15,000 to 20,000 TCR beta sequences at a false discovery rate of 0.05 in a later analysis. The only immune exposure information available for the cohort was CMV serostatus. Some IMGT-functional V segments, including TRBV6-2 and TRBV6-3, could not be told apart with the 87-base-pair reads, so those segments were excluded. In a later genetic analysis, a missense DCLRE1C variant was associated with V-gene and J-gene trimming of TCR beta chains, and the association was replicated in an independent cohort. In a later analysis, several top co-occurrence clusters were reported to appear linked to parvovirus B19, influenza, CMV and Epstein-Barr virus. In a later analysis, most CMV-associated TCR beta chains were found to appear HLA-restricted, with HLA associations seemingly driven largely by CMV exposure. While some public TCRs were present in many individuals, most TCR sequences turned up only very rarely across donors. Because HLA typing was unavailable for some donors at each locus, only the typed subset was used in association tests. In an earlier analysis of roughly 560 of the donors, most TCR beta V segments were observed in productive rearrangements about 87% or about 30% of the time, broadly matching IMGT annotations. The cohort was sequenced for TCR beta chains only, and without alpha or paired-chain data the features that could be detected were limited. A few of the identified cytomegalovirus-associated TCR beta chains were confirmed in vitro to be specific for cytomegalovirus antigens. Linkage disequilibrium might explain the correlated functional status among segregating V segments, but an unknown experimental factor could not be ruled out. A further reported finding was that TCR beta sequences accurately predicted the HLA-A and HLA-B alleles for most subjects in the first cohort. The study listed over 150 TCR beta chains as associated with cytomegalovirus. The authors suggested that the approach could potentially be extended to other disease states and immunological phenotypes. Roughly uniform sequencing depth across donors was assumed in presence/absence analyses, although this assumption may not hold. Because counts were too low, around 18 rarely observed V segments, including chromosome 9 orphons, were left out of the earlier analysis of 587 of the donors. In a later analysis, the rate of TCR association differed among HLA loci, with DRB1 alleles having the most associated TCRs and HLA-C alleles having the fewest. Compared with the 666-donor mean, donors in an Asian-associated ancestry cluster had fewer N-insertions in productive TCRs, according to a later genetic analysis. A cluster of highly shared sequence variants was judged likely to represent a technical artifact of the sequencing pipeline. The classifier was reported to diagnose cytomegalovirus status with high specificity and sensitivity in both the original cohort and the validation cohort. A later analysis found that HLA-associated TCR beta chains were more clonally expanded and had lower generation probabilities than equally common non-associated chains. When HLA alleles, especially DR and DQ, strongly co-occurred, attributing TCR associations to individual alleles was difficult.

The sample was PBMCs. This sequence originates from a male donor in good health and CMV-seronegative. The chain couples TRBV11-2 to TRBJ2-2, with the D gene call left open. The DNA sequence is as follows: TGTGCCAGCTCTCGGTTGGCCGGGGAGCTGTTTTTT. This encodes CASSRLAGELFF.